These 5 T cell receptor beta chains originate from one sample sequenced in a study of CD8 T cells in ankylosing spondylitis. Which antigens these TCRs recognize remains unknown. Findings and caveats of the study: Seemingly characteristic of ankylosing spondylitis blood was a TCR beta motif consisting of about 8 highly homologous variants.

Each CDR3 protein gets one entry after TCRdb re-called the 5' RACE reads with MiXCR. The table shows around 490,000 distinct CDR3 sequences, with approximately 5% occurring only once. The material sequenced was blood, either unsorted or a sorted T cell fraction (not recorded which). The receptor set was obtained from a male donor with ankylosing spondylitis.

This clonotype was recorded at least ten times. This chain links TRBV24-1 with TRBJ1-5; possible D gene TRBD1, 5 bases. The V and J ends lost 2 bases and 1 base respectively, with 8 bases between them. In germline, CDR1 is KGHDR, CDR2 SFDVKD. The CDR3 is made up of 15 amino acids. CDR3 protein: CATSDSRGSNQPQHF. The CDR3 nucleotides are TGTGCCACCAGTGATTCCCGGGGGAGCAATCAGCCCCAGCATTTT.

There are many counts of this clonotype. The chain joins TRBV29-1 to TRBJ2-7; TRBD1 matches 8 bases. This CDR3 is 12 amino acids long. The germline V gene has CDR1 SQVTM and CDR2 ANQGSEA. J was trimmed by 4 bases and V by 3 bases; bases with no gene match: 2. CDR3 coding DNA: TGCAGCGTTGAGGACAGGGTATACGAGCAGTACTTC. This translates into CSVEDRVYEQYF.

This clonotype showed up many times. V gene TRBV5-1 combines with J gene TRBJ2-1; the D is unclear. This CDR3 is built from 14 residues. Germline V gene lookup returns CDR1 SGHRS and CDR2 YFSETQ. Trimming left V 4 bases short and J 5 bases short, with 13 bases between. The CDR3 loop is CASSRPGSHNEQFF. DNA for the CDR3: TGCGCCAGCAGCCGCCCCGGTTCCCACAATGAGCAGTTCTTC.

The chain employs TRBV7-2 and TRBJ2-1; tentatively, D is TRBD2 (5 bases). V was clipped by 5 bases and J by 2 bases, with 13 bases between them. The CDR3 covers 15 residues. Germline V gives CDR1 SGHTA, CDR2 FQGNSA. As DNA, the CDR3 is TGTGCCAGCAGCCCAAGGGAGTGGGCCTACAATGAGCAGTTCTTC. It specifies CASSPREWAYNEQFF.

This clonotype was observed many times. This chain joins TRBV29-1 and TRBJ2-5, with 11 bases identical to TRBD1. This CDR3 is built from 15 residues. Germline CDR1 is SQVTM and CDR2 is ANQGSEA. Trimming took 6 bases from V and 5 from J; bases not matched to a gene: 11. This CDR3 is CSVAPGQGGRETQYF. CDR3 sequence (DNA): TGCAGCGTCGCCCCGGGACAGGGGGGTCGGGAGACCCAGTACTTC.